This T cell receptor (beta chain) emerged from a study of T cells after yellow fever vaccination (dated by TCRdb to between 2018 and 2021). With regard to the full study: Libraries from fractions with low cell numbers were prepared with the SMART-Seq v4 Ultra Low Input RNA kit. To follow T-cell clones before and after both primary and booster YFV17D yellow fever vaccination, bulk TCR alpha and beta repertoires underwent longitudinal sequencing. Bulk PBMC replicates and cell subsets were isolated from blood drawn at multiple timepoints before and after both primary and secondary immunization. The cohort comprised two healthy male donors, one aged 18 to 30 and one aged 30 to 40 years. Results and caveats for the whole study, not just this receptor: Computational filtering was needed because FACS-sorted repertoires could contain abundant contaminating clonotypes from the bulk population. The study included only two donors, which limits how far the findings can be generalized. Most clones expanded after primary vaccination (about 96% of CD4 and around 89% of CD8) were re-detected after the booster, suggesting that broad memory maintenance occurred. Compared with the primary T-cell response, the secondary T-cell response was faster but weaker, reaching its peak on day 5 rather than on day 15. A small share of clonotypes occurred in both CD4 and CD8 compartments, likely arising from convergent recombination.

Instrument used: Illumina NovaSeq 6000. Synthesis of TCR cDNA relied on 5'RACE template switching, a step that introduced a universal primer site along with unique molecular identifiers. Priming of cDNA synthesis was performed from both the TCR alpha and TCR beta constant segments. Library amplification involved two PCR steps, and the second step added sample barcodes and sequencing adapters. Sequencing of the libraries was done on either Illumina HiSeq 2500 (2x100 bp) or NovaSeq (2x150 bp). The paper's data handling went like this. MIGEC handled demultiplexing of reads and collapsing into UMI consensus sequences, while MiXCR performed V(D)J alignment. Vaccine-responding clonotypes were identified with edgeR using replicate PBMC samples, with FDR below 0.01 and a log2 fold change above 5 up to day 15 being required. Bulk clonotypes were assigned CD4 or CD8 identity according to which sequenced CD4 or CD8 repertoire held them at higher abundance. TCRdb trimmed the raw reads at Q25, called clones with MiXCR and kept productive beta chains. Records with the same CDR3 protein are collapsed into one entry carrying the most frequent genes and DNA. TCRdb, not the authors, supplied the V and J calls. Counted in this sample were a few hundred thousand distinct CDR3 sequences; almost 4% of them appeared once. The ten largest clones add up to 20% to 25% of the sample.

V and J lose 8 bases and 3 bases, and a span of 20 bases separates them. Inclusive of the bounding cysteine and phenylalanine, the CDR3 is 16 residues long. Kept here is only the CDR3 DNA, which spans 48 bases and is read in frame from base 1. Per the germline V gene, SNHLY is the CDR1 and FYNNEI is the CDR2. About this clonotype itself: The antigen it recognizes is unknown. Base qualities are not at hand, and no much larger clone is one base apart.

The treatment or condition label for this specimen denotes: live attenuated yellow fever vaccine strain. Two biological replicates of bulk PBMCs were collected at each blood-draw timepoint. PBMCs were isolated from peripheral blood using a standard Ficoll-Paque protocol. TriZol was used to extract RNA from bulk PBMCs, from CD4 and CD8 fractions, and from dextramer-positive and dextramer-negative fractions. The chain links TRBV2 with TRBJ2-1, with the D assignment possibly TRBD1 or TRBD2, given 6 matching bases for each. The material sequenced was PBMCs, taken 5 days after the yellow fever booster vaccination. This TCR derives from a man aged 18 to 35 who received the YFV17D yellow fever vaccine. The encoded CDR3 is CASGWDIGGVYNEQFF. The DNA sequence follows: TGTGCCAGCGGCTGGGACATCGGCGGGGTCTACAATGAGCAGTTCTTC.